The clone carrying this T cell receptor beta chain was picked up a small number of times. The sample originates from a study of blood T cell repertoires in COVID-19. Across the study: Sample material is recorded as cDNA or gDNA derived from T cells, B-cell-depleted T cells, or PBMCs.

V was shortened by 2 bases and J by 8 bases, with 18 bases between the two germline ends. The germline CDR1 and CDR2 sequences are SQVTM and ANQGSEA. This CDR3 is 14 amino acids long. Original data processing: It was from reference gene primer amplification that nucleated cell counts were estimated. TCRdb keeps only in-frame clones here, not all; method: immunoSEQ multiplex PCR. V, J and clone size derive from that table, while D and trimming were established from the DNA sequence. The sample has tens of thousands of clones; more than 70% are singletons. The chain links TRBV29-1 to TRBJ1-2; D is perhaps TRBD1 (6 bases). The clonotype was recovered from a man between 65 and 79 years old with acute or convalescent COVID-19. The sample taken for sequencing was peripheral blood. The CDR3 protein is CSVELTGTTDGYTF. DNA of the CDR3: TGCAGCGTTGAACTAACCGGGACAACGGACGGCTACACCTTC. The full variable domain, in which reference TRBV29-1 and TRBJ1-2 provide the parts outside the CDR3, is SAVISQKPSRDICQRGTSLTIQCQVDSQVTMMFWYRQQPGQSLTLIATANQGSEATYESGFVIDKFPISRPNLTFSTLTVSNMSPEDSSIYLCSVELTGTTDGYTFGSGTRLTVV.